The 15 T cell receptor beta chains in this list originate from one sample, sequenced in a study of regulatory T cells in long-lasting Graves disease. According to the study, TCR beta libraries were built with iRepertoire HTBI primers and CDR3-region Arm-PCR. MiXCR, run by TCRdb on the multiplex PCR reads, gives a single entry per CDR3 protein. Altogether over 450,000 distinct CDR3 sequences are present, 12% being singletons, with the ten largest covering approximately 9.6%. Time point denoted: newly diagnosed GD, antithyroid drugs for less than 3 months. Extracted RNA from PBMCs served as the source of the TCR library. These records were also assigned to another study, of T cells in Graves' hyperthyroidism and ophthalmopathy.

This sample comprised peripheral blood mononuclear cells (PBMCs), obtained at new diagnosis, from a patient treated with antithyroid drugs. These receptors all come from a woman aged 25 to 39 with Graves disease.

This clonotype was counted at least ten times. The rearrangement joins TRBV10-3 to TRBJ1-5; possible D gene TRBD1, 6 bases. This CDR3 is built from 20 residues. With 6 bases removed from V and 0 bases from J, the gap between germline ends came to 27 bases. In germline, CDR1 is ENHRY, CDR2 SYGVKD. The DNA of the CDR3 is TGTGCCATCAGCACAACCGGGGGGGGACAACCTTGGGGTAGCAATCAGCCCCAGCATTTT. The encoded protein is CAISTTGGGQPWGSNQPQHF.

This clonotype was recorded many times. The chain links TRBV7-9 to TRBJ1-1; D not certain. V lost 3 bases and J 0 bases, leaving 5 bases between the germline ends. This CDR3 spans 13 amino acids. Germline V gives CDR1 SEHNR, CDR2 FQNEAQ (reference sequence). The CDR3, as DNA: TGTGCCAGCAGCTTCTCGATGAACACTGAAGCTTTCTTT. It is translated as CASSFSMNTEAFF.

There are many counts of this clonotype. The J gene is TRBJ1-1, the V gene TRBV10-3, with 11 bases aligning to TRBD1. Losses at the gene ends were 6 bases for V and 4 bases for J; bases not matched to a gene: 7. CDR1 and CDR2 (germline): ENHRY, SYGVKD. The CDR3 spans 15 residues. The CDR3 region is CAIRGQGVVATEAFF. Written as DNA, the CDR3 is TGTGCCATCAGGGGACAGGGGGTTGTGGCCACTGAAGCTTTCTTT.

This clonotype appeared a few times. The CDR3 region has the DNA TGTGCCAGCAGCGGTGGCCCTGGAGGGTATCGCACAGATACGCAGTATTTT. Protein product: CASSGGPGGYRTDTQYF. The chain joins TRBV9 to TRBJ2-3; D is perhaps TRBD2 (6 bases). The CDR3 length is 17 residues. The V gene's germline CDR1 is SGDLS and CDR2 YYNGEE. V was cut by 3 bases and J by 1 base, with 18 bases left in between. The variable domain in full, with the rest retrieved from reference TRBV9 and TRBJ2-3, is DSGVTQTPKHLITATGQRVTLRCSPRSGDLSVYWYQQSLDQGLQFLIQYYNGEERAKGNILERFSAQQFPDLHSELNLSSLELGDSALYFCASSGGPGGYRTDTQYFGPGTRLTVL.

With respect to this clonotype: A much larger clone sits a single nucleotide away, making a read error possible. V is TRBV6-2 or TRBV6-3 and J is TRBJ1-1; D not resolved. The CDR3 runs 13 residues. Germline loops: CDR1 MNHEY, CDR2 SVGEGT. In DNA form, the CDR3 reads TGTACCAGCAGTTACTCAGATAGCCGAGAAGCTTTCTTT. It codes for CTSSYSDSREAFF.

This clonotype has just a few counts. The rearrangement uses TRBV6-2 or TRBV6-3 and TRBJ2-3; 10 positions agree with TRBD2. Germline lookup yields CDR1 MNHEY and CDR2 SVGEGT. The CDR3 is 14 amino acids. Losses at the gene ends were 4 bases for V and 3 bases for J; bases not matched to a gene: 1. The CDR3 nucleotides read TGTGCCAGCAGTTGGGGACTAGCGACAGATACGCAGTATTTT. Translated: CASSWGLATDTQYF.

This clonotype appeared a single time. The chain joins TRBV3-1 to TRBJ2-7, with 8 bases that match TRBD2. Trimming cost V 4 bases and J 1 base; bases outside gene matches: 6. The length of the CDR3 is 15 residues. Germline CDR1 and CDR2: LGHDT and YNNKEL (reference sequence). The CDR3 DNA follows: TGTGCCAGCAGCCTTCGTCGGGGGGGATCCTACGAGCAGTACTTC. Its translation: CASSLRRGGSYEQYF.

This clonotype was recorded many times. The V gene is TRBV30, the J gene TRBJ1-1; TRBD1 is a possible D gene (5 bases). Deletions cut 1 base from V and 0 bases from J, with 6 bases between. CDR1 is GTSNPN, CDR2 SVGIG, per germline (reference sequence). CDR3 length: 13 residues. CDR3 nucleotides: TGTGCCTGGAGTGGACAGTTGAACACTGAAGCTTTCTTT. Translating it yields CAWSGQLNTEAFF.

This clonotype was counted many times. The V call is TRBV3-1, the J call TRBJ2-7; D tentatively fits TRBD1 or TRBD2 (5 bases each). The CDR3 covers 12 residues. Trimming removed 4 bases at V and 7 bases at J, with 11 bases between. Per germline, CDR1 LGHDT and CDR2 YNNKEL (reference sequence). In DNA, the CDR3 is TGTGCCAGCAGCCCAGGGAGTATGGAGCAGTACTTC. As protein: CASSPGSMEQYF.

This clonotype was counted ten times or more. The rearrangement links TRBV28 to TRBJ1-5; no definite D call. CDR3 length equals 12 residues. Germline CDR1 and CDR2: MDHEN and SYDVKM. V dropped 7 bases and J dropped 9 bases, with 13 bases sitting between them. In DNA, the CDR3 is TGTGCCAGCACCTACCCCGGTGGGCCCCAGCATTTT. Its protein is CASTYPGGPQHF.

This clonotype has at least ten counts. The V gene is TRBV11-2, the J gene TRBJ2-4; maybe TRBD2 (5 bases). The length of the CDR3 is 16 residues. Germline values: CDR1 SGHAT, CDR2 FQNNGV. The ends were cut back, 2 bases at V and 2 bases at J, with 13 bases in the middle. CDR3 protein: CASSLRGGPTKNIQYF. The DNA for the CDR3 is TGTGCCAGCAGCTTACGTGGCGGGCCTACCAAAAACATTCAGTACTTC.

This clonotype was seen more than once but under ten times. The CDR3 DNA sequence: TGTGCCAGCAGGGGAGTAAGACAGGGGTCCTACGAGCAGTACTTC. Protein: CASRGVRQGSYEQYF. The chain has TRBV6-1 and TRBJ2-7; 8 bases are shared with TRBD1. V gave up 6 bases and J gave up 1 base; unmatched junction bases: 8. Germline CDR1 and CDR2: MNHNS and SASEGT. The CDR3 is 15 amino acids.

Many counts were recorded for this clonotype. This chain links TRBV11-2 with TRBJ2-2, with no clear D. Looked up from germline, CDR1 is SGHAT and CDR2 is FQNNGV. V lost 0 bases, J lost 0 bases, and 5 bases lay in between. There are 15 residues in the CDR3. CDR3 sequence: CASSLDGPNTGELFF. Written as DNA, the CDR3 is TGTGCCAGCAGCTTAGACGGACCGAACACCGGGGAGCTGTTTTTT.

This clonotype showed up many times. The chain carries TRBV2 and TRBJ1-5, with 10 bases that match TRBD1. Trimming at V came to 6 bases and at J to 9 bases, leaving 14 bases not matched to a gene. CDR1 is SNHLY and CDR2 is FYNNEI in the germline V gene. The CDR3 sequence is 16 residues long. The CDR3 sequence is CASSGLGTGAGWPQHF. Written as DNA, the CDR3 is TGTGCCAGCAGCGGACTTGGGACAGGGGCCGGGTGGCCCCAGCATTTT.

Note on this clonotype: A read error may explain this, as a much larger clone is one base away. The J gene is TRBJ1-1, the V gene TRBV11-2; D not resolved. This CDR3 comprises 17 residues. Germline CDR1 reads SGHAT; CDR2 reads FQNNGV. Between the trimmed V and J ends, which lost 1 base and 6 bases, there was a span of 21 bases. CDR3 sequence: CASSLGGHNRRFAEAFF. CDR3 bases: TGTGCCAGCAGCTTAGGGGGTCATAACAGACGATTCGCTGAAGCTTTCTTT.